These 29 T cell receptor beta chains were all obtained from the same sample, sequenced in a study of fetal regulatory T cell absence and autoimmunity. TCRdb's table, derived via immunoSEQ multiplex PCR, lists solely in-frame clones and lacks some. The sample contains some 50,000 clones, about 86% of which appear only once. The material sequenced was cord blood. The receptors derive from a newborn boy with IPEX syndrome.

This clone appeared once. The chain carries TRBV19 and TRBJ2-2, with TRBD2 matching over 7 bases. This CDR3 spans 14 amino acids. Germline CDR1 is LNHDA and CDR2 is SQIVND (reference sequence). Losses at the gene ends were 3 bases for V and 4 bases for J; bases not matched to a gene: 2. CDR3 region: CASSIPSGTGELFF. CDR3 bases: TGTGCCAGTAGTATTCCTAGCGGCACCGGGGAGCTGTTTTTT.

This clone appeared a single time. The chain recombines TRBV9 with TRBJ2-7; D is ambiguous. The germline gives CDR1 SGDLS, CDR2 YYNGEE. The CDR3 extends over 13 amino acids. Between the trimmed V and J ends, which lost 0 bases and 3 bases, there was a span of 7 bases. CDR3 bases: TGTGCCAGCAGCGTAGCGGGTTACTACGAGCAGTACTTC. This encodes CASSVAGYYEQYF.

The chain has TRBV5-1 and TRBJ1-4; 10 bases are shared with TRBD1. This CDR3 is 14 amino acids long. J gave up 6 bases and V 4 bases, and 3 bases lay outside the gene matches. The V gene's germline CDR1 is SGHRS and CDR2 YFSETQ. This CDR3 reads CASSTGTGDEKLFF. The DNA of the CDR3 is TGCGCCAGCAGCACCGGGACAGGGGATGAAAAACTGTTTTTT.

The chain has TRBV6-5 and TRBJ2-7; TRBD1 matches 10 bases. V gave up 8 bases and J gave up 3 bases; unmatched junction bases: 4. Germline loops: CDR1 MNHEY, CDR2 SVGAGI. The CDR3 totals 13 residues. CDR3 region: CASPRTGGYEQYF. In nucleotides, the CDR3 is TGTGCCAGCCCGAGGACAGGGGGCTACGAGCAGTACTTC.

The chain couples TRBV20-1 to TRBJ2-3; D is undetermined. V lost 2 bases and J lost 3, with 0 bases in between. The CDR3 runs 10 residues. Germline V lookup: CDR1 DFQATT, CDR2 SNEGSKA (reference sequence). In DNA form, the CDR3 reads TGCAGTGCTAGAACAGATACGCAGTATTTT. It specifies CSARTDTQYF.

This chain joins TRBV6-4 and TRBJ2-3; TRBD2 aligns across 10 bases. Germline trimming cut 4 bases from V and 2 bases from J; bases unmatched to any gene: 15. CDR1 is MRHNA, CDR2 SNTAGT, per germline. The CDR3 covers 19 residues. CDR3 sequence reads: CASSVPRTSGDTSTDTQYF. Written as DNA, the CDR3 is TGTGCCAGCAGTGTCCCCCGGACTAGCGGAGACACATCCACAGATACGCAGTATTTT.

This clone was found once. The V and J genes are TRBV5-4 and TRBJ2-1; TRBD1 matches at 9 bases. This CDR3 is 16 amino acids long. After removal of 5 bases from V and 3 bases from J, the junction contained 9 bases not matched to a gene. Germline values: CDR1 SGHNT, CDR2 YYREEE (reference sequence). CDR3 protein: CASSSAKGQGYNEQFF. The CDR3 bases are TGTGCCAGCAGTTCGGCGAAGGGACAGGGCTACAATGAGCAGTTCTTC.

This clone was detected only once. Different DNA sequences within this sample yield the same CDR3. The rearrangement uses TRBV30 and TRBJ1-3; D unresolved. V gave up 5 bases and J gave up 1 base, with 9 bases separating them. CDR1 and CDR2 from the germline V gene are GTSNPN and SVGIG (reference sequence). CDR3 size: 13 residues. In DNA form, the CDR3 reads TGTGCCTGGTCGGGAGGTTCTGGAAACACCATATATTTT. Its translation: CAWSGGSGNTIYF.

J is TRBJ1-1 and V is TRBV29-1; TRBD1 might be the D (5 bases). The CDR3 runs 11 residues. Between the trimmed V and J ends, which lost 3 bases and 8 bases, there was a span of 10 bases. Per germline, CDR1 SQVTM and CDR2 ANQGSEA. The CDR3 DNA reads as TGCAGCGTTGAGGACACAGGAGAAGCTTTCTTT. It is translated as CSVEDTGEAFF.

V usage is TRBV18 and J usage is TRBJ1-1; D not resolved. The CDR3 is 13 residues long. The germline V gene has CDR1 KGHSH and CDR2 LQKENI. Deletions cut 2 bases from V and 1 base from J, with 5 bases between. The CDR3 coding sequence is TGTGCCAGCTCACCAGGAAGGAACACTGAAGCTTTCTTT. Its protein product is CASSPGRNTEAFF.

The chain links TRBV7-2 to TRBJ2-1; TRBD2 agrees at 9 bases. In germline, CDR1 is SGHTA, CDR2 FQGNSA. With 1 base clipped from V and 2 bases from J, the junction kept 3 bases outside the gene matches. CDR3 size: 16 residues. This CDR3 reads CASSLEAGGTYNEQFF. The CDR3 DNA follows: TGTGCCAGCAGCTTAGAAGCGGGGGGCACCTACAATGAGCAGTTCTTC.

The chain is built from TRBV12-5 and TRBJ2-5, with 8 positions matching TRBD1. V dropped 5 bases and J dropped 6; count of bases not matched to a gene: 5. The V gene's germline CDR1 is LGHNT and CDR2 FRNRAP. The CDR3 runs 13 residues. The CDR3 nucleotides read TGTGCTAGTGGTCGACAGGGGCGCCAGACCCAGTACTTC. Protein: CASGRQGRQTQYF.

This chain connects TRBV7-9 to TRBJ1-1, with D possibly being TRBD1 (6 bases). V dropped 6 bases and J dropped 5 bases, with 10 bases sitting between them. The CDR3 is made up of 12 amino acids. Germline V gene sequence: CDR1 SEHNR, CDR2 FQNEAQ (reference sequence). The CDR3 protein is CASRGGETEAFF. The CDR3 region has the DNA TGTGCCAGCAGAGGGGGGGAGACTGAAGCTTTCTTT.

J is TRBJ2-3 and V is TRBV5-1; TRBD2 aligns across 8 bases. Germline CDR1 is SGHRS and CDR2 is YFSETQ. This CDR3 spans 16 amino acids. J gave up 4 bases and V 8 bases, and 15 bases lay outside the gene matches. CDR3 protein: CASGAAWVAGPDTQYF. The DNA of the CDR3 is TGCGCCAGTGGCGCAGCTTGGGTAGCGGGACCAGATACGCAGTATTTT.

This rearrangement joins TRBV4-1 to TRBJ2-1; TRBD2 agrees at 8 bases. V lost 4 bases, J lost 7 bases, and 15 bases stayed unmatched. The CDR3 extends over 17 amino acids. The germline gives CDR1 MGHRA, CDR2 YSYEKL. CDR3 residues: CASSPTLGTRAANEQFF. For the CDR3, the DNA is TGCGCCAGCAGCCCGACGCTCGGGACTAGGGCCGCTAATGAGCAGTTCTTC.

The gene calls are TRBV12-5 and TRBJ2-7; a possible D gene is TRBD1 (6 bases). Germline V gene data show CDR1 as LGHNT and CDR2 as FRNRAP. The CDR3 covers 17 residues. V was trimmed by 5 bases and J by 0 bases, leaving 20 bases between them. CDR3 bases: TGTGCTAGTGGTCCCTTCCCTCTAAGGGACAACTCCTACGAGCAGTACTTC. Its translation is CASGPFPLRDNSYEQYF.

The rearrangement links TRBV10-3 to TRBJ2-2; 7 bases are a match to TRBD2. Germline values: CDR1 ENHRY, CDR2 SYGVKD. The CDR3 runs to 16 residues. Trimming took 2 bases from V and 5 from J; bases not matched to a gene: 8. The CDR3 nucleotides are TGTGCCATCAGTGAGGTCGGGGGGTCTACTACCGGGGAGCTGTTTTTT. This sequence encodes CAISEVGGSTTGELFF.

This clone was seen a single time. The chain has TRBV4-1 and TRBJ1-1; D call uncertain. Trimming took off 0 bases at V and 1 base at J, with 3 bases between the two ends. This CDR3 region has 13 residues. CDR1 is MGHRA and CDR2 is YSYEKL in the germline V gene. The CDR3 sequence: CASSQDRNTEAFF. CDR3 nucleotide sequence: TGCGCCAGCAGCCAAGACAGGAACACTGAAGCTTTCTTT.

This clone was picked up a small number of times. CDR3 loop: CASSRAPGQRYGYTF. CDR3 sequence (DNA): TGCGCCAGCAGCAGAGCTCCGGGACAGCGCTATGGCTACACCTTC. The chain carries TRBV4-3 and TRBJ1-2; 7 bases map to TRBD1. This CDR3 is 15 amino acids long. V lost 5 bases to trimming and J lost 4 bases; unmatched junction nucleotides: 10. CDR1 and CDR2 from the germline V gene are LGHNA and YSLEER.

The J gene is TRBJ2-5, the V gene TRBV19; D may be TRBD1 (6 bases). The last part of the DNA fits TRBJ2-7 better; the J call may be wrong. The CDR3 runs 14 residues. Per the germline V gene, CDR1 is LNHDA and CDR2 is SQIVND (reference sequence). CDR3 region: CASSAHRDSNEQYF. The CDR3 nucleotides read TGTGCCAGTAGTGCCCACAGGGATTCCAACGAGCAGTACTTC.

The chain carries TRBV7-2 and TRBJ2-5; 11 bases match TRBD2. This CDR3 spans 15 amino acids. Germline CDR1 reads SGHTA; CDR2 reads FQGNSA. J was trimmed by 5 bases and V by 4 bases; bases with no gene match: 6. The CDR3 nucleotides are TGTGCCAGCAGCTCCACTAGCGGGGGAGGGGAGACCCAGTACTTC. Protein sequence: CASSSTSGGGETQYF.

The V call is TRBV10-3, the J call TRBJ1-1; 9 bases fit TRBD1. This CDR3 has 14 residues. Germline V CDR1 and CDR2: ENHRY, SYGVKD. Trimming removed 5 bases from V and 0 bases from J; junction bases left unmatched: 1. CDR3 in amino acids: CAISRDRVNTEAFF. CDR3 DNA sequence: TGTGCCATCAGTCGGGACAGGGTGAACACTGAAGCTTTCTTT.

The V call is TRBV14, the J call TRBJ2-5; D unclear. CDR3 length: 14 residues. V was cut by 4 bases and J by 3 bases, with 12 bases left in between. Per germline, CDR1 SGHDN and CDR2 FVKESK. The CDR3, as DNA: TGTGCCAGCAGCCTTTTTAGCAGTGAAGAGACCCAGTACTTC. It is translated as CASSLFSSEETQYF.

The chain links TRBV11-2 to TRBJ2-5; 13 nucleotides line up with TRBD2. Germline V gene data show CDR1 as SGHAT and CDR2 as FQNNGV. The CDR3 contains 17 residues. The V and J ends lost 5 bases and 5 bases, in that order; junction bases with no gene match: 11. The CDR3 sequence is CASSTQLAGGAWETQYF. For the CDR3, the DNA is TGTGCCAGCAGCACCCAACTAGCGGGGGGGGCGTGGGAGACCCAGTACTTC. The complete variable domain, with remaining parts taken from reference TRBV11-2 and TRBJ2-5, reads EAGVAQSPRYKIIEKRQSVAFWCNPISGHATLYWYQQILGQGPKLLIQFQNNGVVDDSQLPKDRFSAERLKGVDSTLKIQPAKLEDSAVYLCASSTQLAGGAWETQYFGPGTRLLVL.

V gene TRBV5-1 combines with J gene TRBJ1-1; the D gene is possibly TRBD1 (5 bases). Trimming left V 0 bases short and J 5 bases short, with 14 bases between. Looked up from germline, CDR1 is SGHRS and CDR2 is YFSETQ. The CDR3 runs 15 residues. Here the CDR3 reads CASSLEGTRGTEAFF. The CDR3 nucleotides are TGCGCCAGCAGCTTGGAGGGGACGAGAGGGACTGAAGCTTTCTTT.

The J gene is TRBJ2-1, the V gene TRBV7-9; the match to TRBD2 covers 13 bases. V shed 4 bases and J 5 bases; nucleotides not matched to a gene: 5. There are 16 residues in the CDR3. The germline V gene has CDR1 SEHNR and CDR2 FQNEAQ (reference sequence). CDR3 protein: CASSWTSGGNDNEQFF. In DNA form, the CDR3 reads TGTGCCAGCAGCTGGACTAGCGGGGGAAACGACAATGAGCAGTTCTTC.

CDR3 protein: CASSEKERGGQETQYF. The CDR3 coding sequence is TGTGCCAGCAGTGAAAAAGAGCGGGGGGGACAAGAGACCCAGTACTTC. The V and J genes are TRBV25-1 and TRBJ2-5; 10 nucleotides match TRBD2. CDR3 size: 16 residues. Trimming at V came to 2 bases and at J to 2 bases, leaving 5 bases not matched to a gene. Germline lookup yields CDR1 MGHDK and CDR2 SYGVNS.

V gene TRBV5-6 combines with J gene TRBJ1-2, with TRBD1 as a possible D gene (5 bases). Germline V gene data show CDR1 as SGHDT and CDR2 as YYEEEE. The V end lost 4 bases, the J end lost 7 bases, and 17 bases lay between the germline ends. The CDR3 spans 14 residues. CDR3 protein: CASSPAVTGGGYTF. CDR3 nucleotides: TGTGCCAGCAGCCCCGCCGTTACGGGGGGTGGCTACACCTTC.

The chain couples TRBV27 to TRBJ1-2; D not resolved. Trimming took off 0 bases at V and 4 bases at J, with 12 bases between the two ends. Germline V gene lookup returns CDR1 MNHEY and CDR2 SMNVEV (reference sequence). This CDR3 spans 15 amino acids. The DNA for the CDR3 is TGTGCCAGCAGTTTATCTTCTGTCTCTCCCTATGGCTACACCTTC. Amino acid sequence: CASSLSSVSPYGYTF.